The 22 T cell receptor beta chains below were found in one sample sequenced in a study of shared clonotypes between healthy human individuals. TCRdb keeps only in-frame clones here, not all; method: immunoSEQ multiplex PCR. In the table there are roughly 490,000 clones, roughly 85% of which are singletons. Sequencing was done on a sample of PBMCs. These receptors were taken from a woman aged 35 to 49 in good health. Some clones in this sample may be carry-over from other donors' samples.

This clone was counted once. The rearrangement uses TRBV9 and TRBJ2-1; TRBD2 matches 14 bases. Trimming took 3 bases from V and 8 from J; bases not matched to a gene: 7. Per the germline V gene, CDR1 is SGDLS and CDR2 is YYNGEE. The CDR3 covers 16 residues. CDR3 sequence: CASSGLAGGFLHEQFF. The CDR3 DNA follows: TGTGCCAGCAGCGGACTAGCGGGAGGGTTTTTGCATGAGCAGTTCTTC.

Comments on this clone: A read error may be the cause here, since a much bigger clone is one base away. The rearrangement joins TRBV7-2 to TRBJ2-7; 7 bases agree with TRBD2. The CDR3 is 15 residues long. The junction had 6 bases not matched to a gene; V was cut back by 1 base and J by 3 bases. Germline CDR1 reads SGHTA; CDR2 reads FQGNSA. As DNA, the CDR3 is TGTGCCAGCAGCTTAGGGGAGGGCGGAGGCTACGAGCAGTACTTC. Amino acids: CASSLGEGGGYEQYF. Combining the CDR3 with reference TRBV7-2 and TRBJ2-7 gives the whole variable domain GAGVSQSPSNKVTEKGKDVELRCDPISGHTALYWYRQSLGQGLEFLIYFQGNSAPDKSGLPSDRFSAERTGGSVSTLTIQRTQQEDSAVYLCASSLGEGGGYEQYFGPGTRLTVT.

The V gene is TRBV28, the J gene TRBJ1-4, with 7 bases aligning to TRBD1. Germline CDR1 reads MDHEN; CDR2 reads SYDVKM. V dropped 4 bases and J dropped 4; count of bases not matched to a gene: 6. The CDR3 is made up of 15 amino acids. In nucleotides, the CDR3 is TGTGCCAGCAGTTCCCGGGACAGATATAATGAAAAACTGTTTTTT. Translated: CASSSRDRYNEKLFF.

The chain carries TRBV30 and TRBJ2-5; 12 nucleotides align to TRBD1. Near its end, the DNA agrees better with TRBJ2-7, so the J call may be wrong. Germline V gives CDR1 GTSNPN, CDR2 SVGIG (reference sequence). This CDR3 spans 13 amino acids. DNA for the CDR3: TGTGCCTGGAGGGGACAGGGGGCAGACGAGCAGTACTTC. Its protein product is CAWRGQGADEQYF.

The chain links TRBV28 to TRBJ2-3; TRBD2 might be the D (6 bases). Looked up from germline, CDR1 is MDHEN and CDR2 is SYDVKM. Trimming left V 6 bases short and J 4 bases short, with 17 bases between. The CDR3 sequence is 15 residues long. The CDR3 sequence: CASRGGAGRPDTQYF. The CDR3 DNA is TGTGCCAGCAGGGGTGGGGCGGGGAGGCCAGATACGCAGTATTTT.

The genes are TRBV10-3 and TRBJ1-2, with TRBD1 as a possible D gene (5 bases). The CDR3 has 16 residues. V was pared by 7 bases and J by 7 bases, with 25 bases between. Germline values: CDR1 ENHRY, CDR2 SYGVKD. CDR3 bases: TGTGCCATCACGAAAGTGACCGGGGGTTCTTCGAGTGGCTACACCTTC. As protein: CAITKVTGGSSSGYTF.

The rearrangement links TRBV7-9 to TRBJ2-7; 7 positions match TRBD1. Germline V CDR1 and CDR2: SEHNR, FQNEAQ (reference sequence). J gave up 6 bases and V 5 bases, and 19 bases lay outside the gene matches. The CDR3 is 17 residues long. CDR3 nucleotide sequence: TGTGCCAGCAGCCCGATCGCGACAGGGAGAGATCGGGGCGAGCAGTACTTC. Its protein product is CASSPIATGRDRGEQYF.

The gene calls are TRBV10-3 and TRBJ1-1; possibly TRBD1 for D (5 bases). The CDR3 spans 14 residues. Trimming removed 10 bases from V and 1 base from J, with 16 bases in between. Germline CDR1 is ENHRY and CDR2 is SYGVKD. CDR3 coding DNA: TGTGCCACCCGGGCCCAGGGAGGGAACACTGAAGCTTTCTTT. It is translated as CATRAQGGNTEAFF.

This clone was seen a few times. The chain links TRBV6-5 to TRBJ2-3; D is ambiguous. This CDR3 contains 14 residues. CDR1 and CDR2 (germline): MNHEY, SVGAGI. V shed 8 bases and J shed 2 bases, with 14 bases lying between them. CDR3 region: CASRRSALTDTQYF. DNA of the CDR3: TGTGCCAGCCGTAGAAGCGCTCTCACAGATACGCAGTATTTT.

The genes are TRBV4-2 and TRBJ2-1, with TRBD2 matching 15 bases. Germline CDR1 reads LGHNA; CDR2 reads YNFKEQ. The ends lost 4 bases at V and 8 bases at J; junction bases unmatched: 9. This CDR3 region has 17 residues. CDR3 coding DNA: TGTGCCAGCAGCCGCGGACTAGCGGGAGGGCCAGGAGATGAGCAGTTCTTC. It codes for CASSRGLAGGPGDEQFF.

This clone has a handful of counts. The J gene is TRBJ1-2, the V gene TRBV19; TRBD1 is a possible D gene (6 bases). This CDR3 is 15 amino acids long. V was pared by 0 bases and J by 4 bases, with 12 bases between. Per germline, CDR1 LNHDA and CDR2 SQIVND (reference sequence). CDR3 sequence reads: CASSIDSAGAYGYTF. The CDR3 region has the DNA TGTGCCAGTAGTATAGATTCGGCAGGGGCCTATGGCTACACCTTC.

The rearrangement joins TRBV28 to TRBJ2-7; the D gene is possibly TRBD1 (5 bases). Germline lookup yields CDR1 MDHEN and CDR2 SYDVKM. V lost 6 bases to trimming and J lost 6 bases, with 6 bases between them. CDR3 size: 10 residues. DNA for the CDR3: TGTGCCAGCAGGGGGCGCGAGCAGTACTTC. Amino acid sequence: CASRGREQYF. The full variable domain, in which reference TRBV28 and TRBJ2-7 provide the parts outside the CDR3, is DVKVTQSSRYLVKRTGEKVFLECVQDMDHENMFWYRQDPGLGLRLIYFSYDVKMKEKGDIPEGYSVSREKKERFSLILESASTNQTSMYLCASRGREQYFGPGTRLTVT.

The chain employs TRBV7-2 and TRBJ2-3; no reliable D call. The V end was cut by 4 bases, the J end by 8 bases, with 7 bases between. CDR3 length equals 11 residues. Germline V lookup: CDR1 SGHTA, CDR2 FQGNSA. CDR3 sequence: CASSSSGTQYF. The CDR3 DNA follows: TGTGCCAGCAGCTCGTCGGGTACGCAGTATTTT.

This CDR3 is CASSLPAGVSQPQHF. The CDR3 coding sequence is TGTGCCAGCAGTTTACCGGCAGGGGTGAGTCAGCCCCAGCATTTT. V gene TRBV28 combines with J gene TRBJ1-5; D is perhaps TRBD1 (6 bases). Germline values: CDR1 MDHEN, CDR2 SYDVKM. Trimming left V 2 bases short and J 6 bases short, with 14 bases between. This CDR3 has 15 amino acids.

This clone has only a few counts. The chain links TRBV19 to TRBJ1-5; 9 nucleotides match TRBD1. V lost 3 bases, J lost 1 base, and 4 bases stayed unmatched. CDR1 and CDR2 (germline): LNHDA, SQIVND (reference sequence). The CDR3 is 16 amino acids. The CDR3 loop is CASSMGTGRSNQPQHF. The CDR3 DNA is TGTGCCAGTAGTATGGGGACAGGGAGGAGCAATCAGCCCCAGCATTTT.

The chain combines TRBV19 with TRBJ2-7; D remains ambiguous. V lost 8 bases and J 5 bases, leaving 19 bases between the germline ends. Germline V CDR1 and CDR2: LNHDA, SQIVND (reference sequence). The CDR3 is 14 amino acids. In DNA, the CDR3 is TGTGCCAGTTCTCTTCAGACGGGCCGCGACGAGCAGTACTTC. Encoded protein: CASSLQTGRDEQYF. The full variable domain, completed using reference TRBV19 and TRBJ2-7, is DGGITQSPKYLFRKEGQNVTLSCEQNLNHDAMYWYRQDPGQGLRLIYYSQIVNDFQKGDIAEGYSVSREKKESFPLTVTSAQKNPTAFYLCASSLQTGRDEQYFGPGTRLTVT.

The J gene is TRBJ2-7, the V gene TRBV14; 7 nucleotides agree with TRBD2. Germline CDR1 is SGHDN and CDR2 is FVKESK. The CDR3 extends over 14 amino acids. V lost 4 bases and J lost 3; bases outside the gene matches: 6. CDR3 amino acids: CASSPWTSGYEQYF. The CDR3 DNA sequence: TGTGCCAGCAGCCCTTGGACTAGTGGCTACGAGCAGTACTTC.

The rearrangement links TRBV5-1 to TRBJ1-2, with TRBD1 matching 7 bases. With 4 bases clipped from V and 7 bases from J, the junction kept 10 bases outside the gene matches. Germline V CDR1 and CDR2: SGHRS, YFSETQ. The CDR3 runs 14 residues. The CDR3 is CASSTEGADRGYTF. DNA for the CDR3: TGCGCCAGCAGCACGGAGGGGGCTGATCGTGGCTACACCTTC.

The chain combines TRBV2 with TRBJ1-5, with D possibly being TRBD1 (5 bases). Germline assignment: CDR1 SNHLY and CDR2 FYNNEI. With 4 bases removed from V and 2 bases from J, the gap between germline ends came to 12 bases. The CDR3 is made up of 15 amino acids. The CDR3 sequence is CASSAQGGGNQPQHF. DNA of the CDR3: TGTGCCAGCAGTGCCCAGGGAGGTGGCAATCAGCCCCAGCATTTT.

The chain uses TRBV12-1 and TRBJ2-7; the table gives TRBD2 as D, unverified against the DNA. TRBV12-1 is described as a pseudogene. This CDR3 region has 19 residues. The CDR3 region has the DNA TGTGCCAGCAGCTTTAATTCGTCGGGGTGCGGGGGTGCGTTCCACGAGCAGTACTTC. Amino acids: CASSFNSSGCGGAFHEQYF.

Comments on this clone: The same CDR3 also results from other DNA sequences found in this sample. For the CDR3, the DNA is TGTGCCAGCAGCTTAGTGGAGGGCCAAGAGACCCAGTACTTC. Its protein is CASSLVEGQETQYF. The chain has TRBV7-9 and TRBJ2-5; maybe TRBD2 (6 bases). Deletions cut 1 base from V and 1 base from J, with 7 bases between. The CDR3 runs to 14 residues. Germline CDR1 is SEHNR and CDR2 is FQNEAQ (reference sequence).

The chain recombines TRBV18 with TRBJ2-1, with 9 bases that match TRBD2. CDR3 length: 16 residues. Germline-derived CDR1 and CDR2 are KGHSH and LQKENI. V was clipped by 3 bases and J by 9 bases; unmatched bases: 12. The DNA of the CDR3 is TGTGCCAGCTCACCCACCGCTAGCGGGGCCGACGGTGAGCAGTTCTTC. Its translation: CASSPTASGADGEQFF.